This TCR beta chain derives from a study of cytomegalovirus exposure and HLA in healthy donors (dated by TCRdb to about 2017). A note on the overall study: An earlier analysis of about 560 of the donors reported approximately 260 Gb of sequence data and 117 million unique TCR beta sequences obtained from roughly 170 million T cells. Genome-wide SNP genotypes for about 65% of the 666 donors were used in a later genetic analysis, which treated that subset as a discovery cohort. The study profiled the T cell repertoires of about 640 subjects by immunosequencing and related them to cytomegalovirus serostatus. On average, around 240,000 unique TCR beta nucleotide sequences were sequenced per donor among more than 350 genotyped donors of the cohort, with roughly a sixth of those sequences being non-productive. The genetic ancestry cluster associated with self-reported Caucasian donors included 65% to 90% of the 398 genotyped donors. To decide whether each TCR beta V gene segment behaved as functional or pseudogenic, an earlier analysis of several hundred of the donors relied on high-throughput TCR beta sequencing. Several DR-DQ haplotypes were treated as single units for association and clustering because of strong linkage in the cohort. A separate validation cohort of some 130 different subjects was used in addition to the roughly 670-subject first cohort. Typing coverage varied by locus: roughly 629-640 donors for A, B, C, DRB1 and DQB1; approximately 520 for DQA1; around 610 for DPA1; approximately 450 for DPB1. All discovery cohort repertoires had been generated using a single sequencing platform. Rather than drawing on any new phenotypic data, the later analysis identified candidate immune exposures from TCR beta sequences and the way those sequences occurred across donors. An early release that covered several hundred HLA-typed donors contained approximately 290 gigabases of sequencing data and approximately 85 million unique TCR sequences. To predict cytomegalovirus infection status, the study combined high-throughput TCR immunosequencing, statistical association of individual TCRs with disease status, and machine learning. Alongside the repertoire data, information on donor age, sex, ethnicity and CMV serostatus was compiled. Class I and class II HLA loci were covered by the typing at four-digit resolution. The study aimed to test whether signatures of past pathogen exposure could be identified by cataloging public T cell receptors. In a later analysis, previously published TCR beta repertoires from several hundred donors were re-analyzed and high-resolution HLA genotyping was added so that TCR occurrence patterns could be studied. General conclusions and limits of the study: The authors suggested that the approach could potentially be generalized to other disease states and immunological phenotypes. In a later genetic analysis, fewer N-insertions in productive TCRs were reported among donors in an Asian-associated ancestry cluster than the approximately 710-donor mean. Specific HLA alleles were associated with 15,000 to 20,000 TCR beta sequences at a false discovery rate of 0.05 in a later analysis. Because the 87-base-pair reads could not distinguish some IMGT-functional V segments, including TRBV6-2 and TRBV6-3, those segments were excluded. When HLA alleles, especially DR and DQ, strongly co-occurred, TCR associations were difficult to assign to individual alleles. A few of the identified cytomegalovirus-associated TCR beta chains were confirmed in vitro to be specific for cytomegalovirus antigens. For the cohort, immune exposure information was limited to CMV serostatus. In a later analysis, HLA-associated TCR beta chains were found to be more clonally expanded and to have lower generation probabilities than equally common non-associated chains. The study gave a list of under 200 TCR beta chains associated with cytomegalovirus. The earlier analysis of approximately 560 of the donors excluded 15 to 20 rarely observed V segments, including chromosome 9 orphons, because counts were too low. Several of the top co-occurrence clusters appeared to be linked to parvovirus B19, influenza, CMV and Epstein-Barr virus, according to a later analysis. The classifier was reported to diagnose cytomegalovirus status with high specificity and sensitivity in both the original and validation cohorts. A later analysis found that most CMV-associated TCR beta chains appeared HLA-restricted, with HLA associations seemingly driven largely by CMV exposure. A later genetic analysis associated a missense DCLRE1C variant with V-gene and J-gene trimming of TCR beta chains, and an independent cohort replicated the association. According to a later analysis, TCR association rates differed among HLA loci, with DRB1 alleles showing the most associated TCRs and HLA-C alleles showing the fewest. Across donors, most TCR sequences were observed very rarely, whereas some public TCRs were present in many individuals. The presence/absence analyses assumed that sequencing depth was roughly uniform across donors, and that assumption may not be true. In an earlier analysis of fewer than 700 of the donors, most TCR beta V segments appeared in productive rearrangements about 87% or about 30% of the time, broadly matching IMGT annotations. A further reported finding was that TCR beta sequences accurately predicted the HLA-A and HLA-B alleles for most subjects in the first cohort. A cluster of highly shared sequence variants was judged likely to be a technical artifact of the sequencing pipeline. Linkage disequilibrium might explain the correlated functional status among segregating V segments, but an unknown experimental factor could not be ruled out. HLA typing was unavailable for some donors at each locus, so association tests used only the typed subset. Only TCR beta chains were sequenced in this cohort, and the absence of alpha or paired-chain data limited detectable features.

The cohort consisted of 600 to 700 healthy bone marrow donors. At the time of sampling, every cohort member was nominally healthy, though immune exposures that went unrecorded were likely present. The donor tested CMV seronegative, placing the donor among the roughly 400 seronegative members of the cohort. A peripheral blood sample was provided by each donor, and peripheral blood mononuclear cells were used for TCR beta sequencing. Genomic DNA was extracted from the blood cell samples with the Qiagen DNeasy Blood Extraction Kit. Library generation was performed with the immunoSEQ multiplex PCR assay. A mixture of 60 forward primers for TCR Vbeta segments and 13 reverse primers for TCR Jbeta segments was used in the multiplex PCR. A multiplex PCR assay on genomic DNA amplified the CDR3 region of rearranged TCR beta genes. On the Illumina HiSeq System, the amplified TCR beta libraries were sequenced as 87-base-pair reads. From the authors' description of their analysis: A later analysis counted approximately 74 million unique TCR beta chains across the 640 or so repertoires, and roughly 10 million of these chains were shared by at least two donors. Raw reads were error-corrected and collapsed into unique sequences by a nearest-neighbor algorithm in which closely related sequences were merged to remove PCR and sequencing errors. V, D and J gene segments were assigned by aligning CDR3 sequences to IMGT reference sequences. For a sequence to be retained, at least a six-nucleotide match to both a V gene segment and a J gene segment was required. A rearrangement was called productive if the CDR3 had no stop codons and remained in frame with V and J, and every other rearrangement was called non-productive. Following IMGT convention, CDR3 was defined as the stretch from the second conserved V-encoded cysteine to the conserved J-encoded phenylalanine. The earlier analysis of fewer than 700 of the donors excluded sequences that lacked an unambiguous match to a single V gene segment. In an earlier analysis of a few hundred of the donors, V segments were called functional above 56.7% productive rearrangements and were called segregating when the between-donor standard deviation exceeded 5%. A statistical classification framework was built for diagnosing cytomegalovirus status from the catalog of TCR beta chain sequences. V and J gene assignment, in a later analysis, came from comparing TCR nucleotide sequences with IMGT/GENE-DB human TR gene sequences. A later analysis assigned CDR3 sequences and most-parsimonious VDJ recombination scenarios with the TCRdist pipeline. In a later analysis, every TCR beta chain was defined by the combination of its CDR3 amino acid sequence and its V-gene family, and reads without a unique V-gene family were dropped. As a way to deal with suspected cross-contamination and a sequencing artifact, a later analysis dropped hundreds of nucleotide sequences that were highly shared and had low generation probability. In a later analysis, a clonal expansion index for each public chain was calculated from normalized within-repertoire ranks of inferred template counts. Generation probabilities in a later analysis came from a VDJ recombination model fitted to out-of-frame rearrangements, and those results were checked against IGoR. In a later analysis, hypergeometric tests were used to score TCR-TCR, TCR-HLA and TCR-CMV co-occurrence, with a repertoire-size bias correction applied to TCR pairs. False discovery rates were estimated in a later analysis by permuting HLA or CMV assignments 20 times. In a later analysis, co-occurring TCRs were grouped using DBSCAN, with TCRdist sequence similarity added in when clustering inside HLA-allele-positive subsets. For co-occurrence clustering, repertoires with fewer than 30,000 or more than 120,000 public chains were excluded, along with five repertoires with anomalous nucleotide sharing. Sourced from immuneACCESS, this table was stored by TCRdb with only in-frame sequences that have V and J called. A share of the clones is absent; for the studies checked, an unresolved V gene accounts for under half, and the remainder has no known explanation. V, J and clone size derive from that table, while D and trimming were established from the DNA sequence. The sample contains tens of thousands of clones, 55% to 80% of them found a single time. Over 2.5% of the sample lies in the top ten.

Concerning this clone: Its antigen is currently not known. No base qualities exist here, and no much larger clone lies one base off it.

The V end gives up 7 bases and the J end 7 bases, leaving 10 bases in the junction not matched to a gene. The germline V gene sets CDR1 to SNHLY and CDR2 to FYNNEI. The CDR3 covers 14 residues, taking in both the cysteine and the phenylalanine. Only the CDR3 region is kept as DNA, spanning 42 bases read in frame from base 1. This clonotype was obtained from a woman in her forties or fifties in good health and CMV-seronegative. Sequencing was carried out using PBMCs. The rearrangement combines TRBV2 with TRBJ1-1, and 9 junctional nucleotides match TRBD1. The nucleotides read TGTGCCAGCATCCGGGACAGGGAATCCAGTGAAGCTTTCTTT. This gives the protein CASIRDRESSEAFF.